These 29 T cell receptor beta chains originate from one sample sequenced in a study of CD8 T cells in ankylosing spondylitis. MiXCR, run by TCRdb on the 5' RACE reads, gives a single entry per CDR3 protein. Here the sample spans 150,000 to 200,000 distinct CDR3 sequences, about 9.9% being singletons. The sequencing sample was made of blood, either unsorted or a sorted T cell fraction (not recorded which). Receptors originate from a male donor with ankylosing spondylitis or in good health (not recorded which).

This clonotype was seen at least ten times. The chain uses TRBV7-8 and TRBJ1-1; possible D gene TRBD1, 5 bases. The CDR3 has 15 residues. Germline V gene lookup returns CDR1 SGHVS and CDR2 FQNEAQ. Trimming cost V 5 bases and J 2 bases, with 15 bases left between them. The CDR3 loop reads CASSVGGVANTEAFF. CDR3 nucleotides: TGTGCCAGCAGCGTCGGGGGGGTGGCTAACACTGAAGCTTTCTTT.

The rearrangement links TRBV28 to TRBJ2-3; the match to TRBD1 covers 8 bases. The CDR3 has 15 residues. With V trimmed by 5 bases and J by 1 base, 5 bases remained unmatched. Germline V gene sequence: CDR1 MDHEN, CDR2 SYDVKM. This CDR3 reads CASSPAGQGTDTQYF. The CDR3 bases are TGTGCCAGCAGTCCCGCGGGACAGGGCACAGATACGCAGTATTTT.

This clonotype was found a few times. The chain combines TRBV11-2 with TRBJ2-7, with D possibly matching TRBD2 (6 bases). Per germline, CDR1 SGHAT and CDR2 FQNNGV. This CDR3 spans 14 amino acids. V was pared by 1 base and J by 10 bases, with 17 bases between. The chain's CDR3 is CASSLVRSSGQQYF. The CDR3 DNA sequence: TGTGCCAGCAGCTTAGTCCGCAGCAGCGGGCAACAGTACTTC.

This clonotype was counted at least ten times. The V gene is TRBV15, the J gene TRBJ2-6; a possible D gene is TRBD1 (5 bases). CDR3 length: 20 amino acids. Germline loops: CDR1 LNHNV, CDR2 YYDKDF (reference sequence). Trimming left V 0 bases short and J 4 bases short, with 22 bases between. The CDR3 DNA follows: TGTGCCACCAGCAGAGATCCCCGGCTCGTAGGGGCGTCGGGGGCCAACGTCCTGACTTTC. It is translated as CATSRDPRLVGASGANVLTF.

V usage is TRBV5-1 and J usage is TRBJ2-7; 10 bases match TRBD2. The length of the CDR3 is 16 residues. J lost 1 base, V lost 5 bases, and 9 bases had no gene match. Looked up from germline, CDR1 is SGHRS and CDR2 is YFSETQ. CDR3 in amino acids: CASRTSGSFSSYEQYF. Written as DNA, the CDR3 is TGCGCCAGCAGGACTAGCGGGTCGTTTTCATCCTACGAGCAGTACTTC. The variable domain in full, completed from reference TRBV5-1 and TRBJ2-7, reads KAGVTQTPRYLIKTRGQQVTLSCSPISGHRSVSWYQQTPGQGLQFLFEYFSETQRNKGNFPGRFSGRQFSNSRSEMNVSTLELGDSALYLCASRTSGSFSSYEQYFGPGTRLTVT.

This chain links TRBV11-2 with TRBJ2-1; TRBD2 might be the D (6 bases). The CDR3 runs to 14 residues. Germline V CDR1 and CDR2: SGHAT, FQNNGV. Trimming cost V 2 bases and J 7 bases, with 12 bases left between them. This CDR3 is CASSLQRSGNEQFF. CDR3 DNA sequence: TGTGCCAGCAGCTTACAGCGCAGCGGGAATGAGCAGTTCTTC.

Ten or more counts support this clonotype. The chain links TRBV27 to TRBJ2-3; no clear D. There are 12 residues in the CDR3. CDR1 and CDR2 (germline): MNHEY, SMNVEV (reference sequence). The V end was cut by 5 bases, the J end by 5 bases, with 8 bases between. CDR3 residues: CASSPGVDTQYF. The CDR3 nucleotides read TGTGCCAGCAGTCCGGGTGTAGATACGCAGTATTTT.

This clonotype was counted at least ten times. The chain employs TRBV5-1 and TRBJ2-2; D not certain. The CDR3 totals 14 residues. Trimming shortened V by 0 bases and J by 4 bases, and 7 bases separated the two germline ends. Germline V CDR1 and CDR2: SGHRS, YFSETQ. CDR3 bases: TGCGCCAGCAGCTTGGGACAATTCACCGGGGAGCTGTTTTTT. Encoded protein: CASSLGQFTGELFF.

This chain connects TRBV5-1 to TRBJ2-7; D possibly corresponds to TRBD1 (5 bases). The germline V gene has CDR1 SGHRS and CDR2 YFSETQ. The CDR3 runs 15 residues. V was trimmed by 0 bases and J by 3 bases, leaving 13 bases between them. The CDR3 loop is CASSLGQSRLYEQYF. As DNA, the CDR3 is TGCGCCAGCAGCTTGGGACAGTCGCGCCTCTACGAGCAGTACTTC.

This clonotype was found many times. The V and J genes are TRBV10-3 and TRBJ2-1; D ambiguous. V shed 0 bases and J shed 5 bases, with 17 bases lying between them. The germline V gene encodes CDR1 ENHRY and CDR2 SYGVKD. The CDR3 totals 17 residues. The CDR3 DNA is TGTGCCATCAGTGAGTCTTCCTCCCTAAGGGCTAACAATGAGCAGTTCTTC. Amino acids: CAISESSSLRANNEQFF.

In this sample, this clonotype turned up many times. The rearrangement uses TRBV5-1 and TRBJ1-4; TRBD1 aligns across 7 bases. From germline, CDR1 is SGHRS and CDR2 YFSETQ. Trimming removed 3 bases from V and 8 bases from J; junction bases left unmatched: 13. The CDR3 totals 16 residues. CDR3: CASSSGTVELREKLFF. CDR3 coding DNA: TGCGCCAGCAGCTCCGGGACAGTGGAGTTACGAGAAAAACTGTTTTTT.

This clonotype occurred many times. J is TRBJ2-2 and V is TRBV4-1; no clear D gene. The V gene lost 2 bases and the J gene lost 4 bases, with 11 bases spanning the gap. The CDR3 contains 15 residues. From germline, CDR1 is MGHRA and CDR2 YSYEKL. DNA of the CDR3: TGCGCCAGCAGCCAATTTAGCCGGGCCACCGGGGAGCTGTTTTTT. It is translated as CASSQFSRATGELFF.

In its sample, this clonotype was seen many times. This chain connects TRBV6-5 to TRBJ1-5; TRBD1 agrees at 7 bases. The CDR3 is made up of 15 amino acids. Germline loops: CDR1 MNHEY, CDR2 SVGAGI. V shed 5 bases, J shed 0 bases, and the junction held 4 bases outside the gene matches. Here the CDR3 reads CASSLDRDSNQPQHF. DNA for the CDR3: TGTGCCAGCAGTCTCGACAGGGATAGCAATCAGCCCCAGCATTTT.

This clonotype was seen repeatedly, ten times or more. The chain recombines TRBV12-3 or TRBV12-4 with TRBJ2-2; D possibly corresponds to TRBD1 (6 bases). The CDR3 length is 15 residues. V lost 4 bases, J lost 0 bases, and 9 bases lay in between. CDR3 DNA: TGTGCCAGCAGTTGGGGGCGGACGAACACCGGGGAGCTGTTTTTT. It translates to CASSWGRTNTGELFF.

The table lists this clonotype with a count of one. This may come from a read error, since a much larger clone is one base off. The chain joins TRBV20-1 to TRBJ1-5, with a possible D match to TRBD1 (5 bases). This CDR3 has 15 amino acids. Germline V CDR1 and CDR2: DFQATT, SNEGSKA (reference sequence). The CDR3 DNA is TGCTGTGCTAGAGAGGGACGGGTTAGCAATCAGCCCCAGCATTTT. This encodes CCAREGRVSNQPQHF.

About this clonotype: A much larger clone lies a single base off, so this may be a read error. This sequence joins TRBV28 and TRBJ2-7, with TRBD1 matching over 8 bases. The CDR3 is 14 amino acids. The V gene's germline CDR1 is MDHEN and CDR2 SYDVKM. J was trimmed by 6 bases and V by 3 bases; bases with no gene match: 7. CDR3 sequence reads: CASSLRDRKSEQYF. CDR3 DNA: TGTGCCAGCAGTTTGCGGGACAGGAAATCCGAGCAGTACTTC.

CDR3 region: CASSLFGGTNTEAFF. The CDR3 DNA reads as TGTGCCAGCAGCTTGTTTGGGGGAACGAACACTGAAGCTTTCTTT. The chain is built from TRBV5-8 and TRBJ1-1; a weak D match, TRBD1 (5 bases). V gave up 1 base and J gave up 1 base, with 11 bases separating them. The CDR3 length is 15 residues. The germline V gene encodes CDR1 SGHTS and CDR2 YDEGEE.

This clonotype was counted at least ten times. Here the CDR3 reads CASRTSGPLGDNEQFF. DNA for the CDR3: TGTGCCAGCAGGACTAGCGGGCCACTTGGGGACAATGAGCAGTTCTTC. V and J are TRBV25-1 and TRBJ2-1, with 10 bases lining up with TRBD2. The CDR3 length is 16 residues. Germline V gene data show CDR1 as MGHDK and CDR2 as SYGVNS. Trimming at V came to 6 bases and at J to 5 bases, leaving 10 bases not matched to a gene.

This sequence joins TRBV14 and TRBJ1-1; 9 bases are a match to TRBD1. V gave up 4 bases and J gave up 11 bases; unmatched junction bases: 2. Germline-derived CDR1 and CDR2 are SGHDN and FVKESK. This CDR3 region has 11 residues. CDR3 in amino acids: CASSRDREAFF. In DNA form, the CDR3 reads TGTGCCAGCAGCCGGGACAGGGAGGCTTTCTTT.

A remark on this clonotype: This may come from a read error, since a much larger clone is one base off. The rearrangement uses TRBV5-1 and TRBJ2-1; D could derive from TRBD1 or TRBD2 (6 bases each). This CDR3 is built from 19 residues. Per the germline V gene, CDR1 is SGHRS and CDR2 is YFSETQ. The CDR3 nucleotides are TGCGCCAGCAGCTTGGAAGGGAGGAACCGGGACAACCTATACAATGAGCAGCTCTTC. Protein sequence: CASSLEGRNRDNLYNEQLF.

This clonotype was observed a few times. The chain recombines TRBV6-2 or TRBV6-3 with TRBJ2-1; D call uncertain. CDR3 length equals 13 residues. Per the germline V gene, CDR1 is MNHEY and CDR2 is SVGEGT. V lost 5 bases to trimming and J lost 7 bases, with 12 bases between them. CDR3 DNA: TGTGCCAGCAGTCTTACCCAATGGAATGAGCAGTTCTTC. It translates to CASSLTQWNEQFF.

This clonotype appeared many times. V and J are TRBV27 and TRBJ2-5; 9 bases are shared with TRBD1. Losses at the gene ends were 2 bases for V and 5 bases for J; bases not matched to a gene: 9. The germline V gene has CDR1 MNHEY and CDR2 SMNVEV (reference sequence). This CDR3 is built from 16 residues. CDR3 in DNA: TGTGCCAGCAGTTTACGGGGACAGGGAGTCGGGGAGACCCAGTACTTC. It translates to CASSLRGQGVGETQYF.

At least ten counts were recorded for this clonotype. V and J are TRBV12-3 or TRBV12-4 and TRBJ1-3; D unclear. V lost 3 bases and J lost 1, with 10 bases in between. The CDR3 spans 15 residues. CDR3 loop: CASSLPLSSGNTIYF. CDR3 sequence (DNA): TGTGCCAGCAGTTTGCCCCTTAGTTCTGGAAACACCATATATTTT.

This clonotype was seen ten or more times. The chain carries TRBV20-1 and TRBJ2-5; a possible D gene is TRBD1 (6 bases). Germline-derived CDR1 and CDR2 are DFQATT and SNEGSKA (reference sequence). Trimming took off 5 bases at V and 3 bases at J, with 10 bases between the two ends. This CDR3 is 12 amino acids long. The DNA for the CDR3 is TGCAGTGCTCAGGGGAAGGAAGAGACCCAGTACTTC. Translated, it gives CSAQGKEETQYF.

This clonotype was seen a few times. CDR3 sequence: CASSEDNSGGEDTQYF. The CDR3 region has the DNA TGTGCCAGCAGTGAAGACAATAGCGGGGGGGAAGATACGCAGTATTTT. The genes are TRBV2 and TRBJ2-3, with 11 bases lining up with TRBD2. This CDR3 is built from 16 residues. CDR1 and CDR2 (germline): SNHLY, FYNNEI. The J segment lost 5 bases and the V segment lost 1 base, leaving 5 bases of the junction unmatched. Combining the CDR3 with reference TRBV2 and TRBJ2-3 gives the whole variable domain EPEVTQTPSHQVTQMGQEVILRCVPISNHLYFYWYRQILGQKVEFLVSFYNNEISEKSEIFDDQFSVERPDGSNFTLKIRSTKLEDSAMYFCASSEDNSGGEDTQYFGPGTRLTVL.

This clonotype was detected only a few times. The V call is TRBV2, the J call TRBJ2-3; D remains unclear. The CDR3 is 14 amino acids. Germline lookup yields CDR1 SNHLY and CDR2 FYNNEI. Trimming pared 10 bases from V and 2 bases from J, leaving 16 bases between. CDR3 sequence (DNA): TGTGCCACCTTGGGAACCGCTGACACAGATACGCAGTATTTT. Protein: CATLGTADTDTQYF. The full variable domain, in which reference TRBV2 and TRBJ2-3 provide the parts outside the CDR3, is EPEVTQTPSHQVTQMGQEVILRCVPISNHLYFYWYRQILGQKVEFLVSFYNNEISEKSEIFDDQFSVERPDGSNFTLKIRSTKLEDSAMYFCATLGTADTDTQYFGPGTRLTVL.

This clonotype has a count of ten or more. The rearrangement uses TRBV5-1 and TRBJ1-1; D unresolved. CDR3 length: 15 amino acids. V was shortened by 2 bases and J by 4 bases, with 15 bases between the two germline ends. The germline gives CDR1 SGHRS, CDR2 YFSETQ. DNA of the CDR3: TGCGCCAGCAGCTTTGGCGGTGTGATAAGCACTGAAGCTTTCTTT. This gives the protein CASSFGGVISTEAFF.

This clonotype was found many times. The chain combines TRBV9 with TRBJ2-1, with D possibly TRBD2 on 5 matching bases. The CDR3 is 14 residues long. From germline, CDR1 is SGDLS and CDR2 YYNGEE. Trimming removed 0 bases from V and 5 bases from J, with 9 bases in between. The CDR3 DNA reads as TGTGCCAGCAGCGTAGTTGCGGGTAACAATGAGCAGTTCTTC. Protein product: CASSVVAGNNEQFF.

This rearrangement joins TRBV6-5 to TRBJ2-5, with D unclear. The ends were cut back, 2 bases at V and 0 bases at J, with 10 bases in the middle. Germline V gene lookup returns CDR1 MNHEY and CDR2 SVGAGI. The CDR3 has 15 residues. The CDR3: CASSYGSSNQETQYF. Written as DNA, the CDR3 is TGTGCCAGCAGTTACGGGTCCAGCAACCAAGAGACCCAGTACTTC.